Listed here are 7 T cell receptor beta chains from one sample, sequenced in a study of cytomegalovirus exposure and HLA in healthy donors. PCR was performed using 60 Vbeta and 13 Jbeta primers. Only in-frame clones appear in the TCRdb table, and some are missing; sequencing was by immunoSEQ multiplex PCR. The sample contains about 260,000 clones, approximately 85% of which appear only once. Sequenced material: PBMCs. Receptors originate from a woman in her thirties or forties in good health and CMV-seropositive.

Written as DNA, the CDR3 is TGTGCCAGCAGCTTAGAAGGGACAGGGGTCTATGGCTACACCTTC. It codes for CASSLEGTGVYGYTF. This rearrangement joins TRBV7-8 to TRBJ1-2, with 10 bases fitting TRBD1. CDR3 length equals 15 residues. The germline V gene encodes CDR1 SGHVS and CDR2 FQNEAQ. After removal of 1 base from V and 4 bases from J, the junction contained 3 bases not matched to a gene.

The chain carries TRBV30 and TRBJ2-5, with D possibly being TRBD2 (5 bases). The V end was cut by 0 bases, the J end by 4 bases, with 9 bases between. Looked up from germline, CDR1 is GTSNPN and CDR2 is SVGIG (reference sequence). This CDR3 has 13 amino acids. CDR3 nucleotides: TGTGCCTGGAGTGTACTTGAGGGAGAGACCCAGTACTTC. Amino acids: CAWSVLEGETQYF.

The V and J genes are TRBV27 and TRBJ1-6, with D uncertain. This CDR3 has 15 amino acids. CDR1 and CDR2 (germline): MNHEY, SMNVEV (reference sequence). The V end was cut by 8 bases, the J end by 8 bases, with 19 bases between. The CDR3 region has the DNA TGTGCCAGCCGGGAATCAACTCTTCTTTATTCACCCCTCCACTTT. It codes for CASRESTLLYSPLHF.

The table lists this clone with a count of one. The rearrangement uses TRBV7-9 and TRBJ1-2; no clear D. The CDR3 covers 18 residues. V was clipped by 2 bases and J by 8 bases, with 27 bases between them. From germline, CDR1 is SEHNR and CDR2 FQNEAQ (reference sequence). This CDR3 reads CASSLLGPGELQSGGYTF. DNA for the CDR3: TGTGCCAGCAGCTTACTGGGCCCCGGGGAGTTGCAGTCAGGCGGCTACACCTTC.

The V gene is TRBV13, the J gene TRBJ1-1; 8 bases line up with TRBD1. Germline loops: CDR1 PRHDT, CDR2 FYEKMQ (reference sequence). Trimming took 4 bases from V and 5 from J; bases not matched to a gene: 12. The CDR3 has 16 amino acids. In nucleotides, the CDR3 is TGTGCCAGCAGCTCAGAGACAGGGGCGGGGGGGACTGAAGCTTTCTTT. Its protein is CASSSETGAGGTEAFF. Filled out from reference TRBV13 and TRBJ1-1, the complete variable domain reads AAGVIQSPRHLIKEKRETATLKCYPIPRHDTVYWYQQGPGQDPQFLISFYEKMQSDKGSIPDRFSAQQFSDYHSELNMSSLELGDSALYFCASSSETGAGGTEAFFGQGTRLTVV.

This chain uses TRBV30 with TRBJ2-1, with 8 bases lining up with TRBD2. Germline V gene data show CDR1 as GTSNPN and CDR2 as SVGIG (reference sequence). The CDR3 extends over 15 amino acids. V dropped 2 bases and J dropped 0; count of bases not matched to a gene: 3. The CDR3 is CAWSRAGGSYNEQFF. CDR3 in DNA: TGTGCCTGGAGTAGGGCGGGAGGCTCCTACAATGAGCAGTTCTTC.

The chain has TRBV7-2 and TRBJ2-3, with D perhaps TRBD2 (6 bases). CDR1 SGHTA and CDR2 FQGNSA come from the germline V gene. The CDR3 loop spans 17 amino acids. V dropped 1 base and J dropped 3 bases, with 17 bases sitting between them. The CDR3 loop is CASSLEGLPSGTDTQYF. CDR3 DNA sequence: TGTGCCAGCAGCTTAGAGGGACTTCCTTCGGGGACAGATACGCAGTATTTT.